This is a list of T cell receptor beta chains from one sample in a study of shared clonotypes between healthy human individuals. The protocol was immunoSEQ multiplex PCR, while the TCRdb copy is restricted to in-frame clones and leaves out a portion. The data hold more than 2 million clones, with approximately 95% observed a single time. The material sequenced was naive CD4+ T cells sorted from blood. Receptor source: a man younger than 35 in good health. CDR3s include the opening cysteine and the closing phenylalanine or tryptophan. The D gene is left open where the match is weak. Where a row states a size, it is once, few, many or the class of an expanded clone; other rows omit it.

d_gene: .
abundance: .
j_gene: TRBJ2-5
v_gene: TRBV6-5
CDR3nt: TGTGCCAGCAGACTAATGGACGTTCAAGAGACCCAGTACTTC
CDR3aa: CASRLMDVQETQYF

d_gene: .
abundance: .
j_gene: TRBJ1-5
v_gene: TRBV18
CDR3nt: TGTGCCAGCTCAGAGGGGGGCAACCAGCCCCAGCATTTT
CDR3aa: CASSEGGNQPQHF

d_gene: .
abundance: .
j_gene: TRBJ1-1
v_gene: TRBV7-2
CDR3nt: TGTGCCAGCAGCACCCCGACAGTCACTGAAGCTTTCTTT
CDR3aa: CASSTPTVTEAFF

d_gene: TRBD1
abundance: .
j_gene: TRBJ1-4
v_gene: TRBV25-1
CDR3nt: TGTGCCAGCAGTGAATATCAGGGGGCTGAAAAACTGTTTTTT
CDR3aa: CASSEYQGAEKLFF

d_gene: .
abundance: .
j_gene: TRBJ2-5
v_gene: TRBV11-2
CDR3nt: TGTGCCAGCAGCTTGTCTCTGGGGTTCCAAGAGACCCAGTACTTC
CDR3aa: CASSLSLGFQETQYF

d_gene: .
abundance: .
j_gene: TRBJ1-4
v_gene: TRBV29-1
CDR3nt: TGCACCATCAGACAGGCAACTAATGAAAAACTGTTTTTT
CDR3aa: CTIRQATNEKLFF

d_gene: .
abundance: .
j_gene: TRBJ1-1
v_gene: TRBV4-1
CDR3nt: TGCGCCAGCAGCCAAGGAGGGACCACTGAAGCTTTCTTT
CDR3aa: CASSQGGTTEAFF

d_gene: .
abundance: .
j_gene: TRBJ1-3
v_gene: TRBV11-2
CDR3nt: TGTGCCAGCAGCTTAACGAACTCTGGAAACACCATATATTTT
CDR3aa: CASSLTNSGNTIYF

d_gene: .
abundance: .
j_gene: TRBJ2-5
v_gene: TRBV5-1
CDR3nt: TGCGCCAGCAGCTTAGGCGCCGGGGCCCAAGAGACCCAGTACTTC
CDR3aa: CASSLGAGAQETQYF

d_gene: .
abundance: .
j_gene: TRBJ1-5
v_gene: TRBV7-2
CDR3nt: TGTGCCAGCAGCTTAGGTTTACAGGGACAGCCCCAGCATTTT
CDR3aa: CASSLGLQGQPQHF

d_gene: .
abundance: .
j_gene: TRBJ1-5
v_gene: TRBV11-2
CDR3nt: TGTGCCAGCAGCTTAACTTACAATCAGCCCCAGCATTTT
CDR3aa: CASSLTYNQPQHF

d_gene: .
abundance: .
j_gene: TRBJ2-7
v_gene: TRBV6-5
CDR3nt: TGTGCCAGCAGTTACCTAGCCGATAGCTCCTACGAGCAGTACTTC
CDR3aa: CASSYLADSSYEQYF

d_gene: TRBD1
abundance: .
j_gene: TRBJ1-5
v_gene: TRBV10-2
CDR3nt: TGCGCCAGCAGTGGGGACAGGCGCAATCAGCCCCAGCATTTT
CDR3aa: CASSGDRRNQPQHF

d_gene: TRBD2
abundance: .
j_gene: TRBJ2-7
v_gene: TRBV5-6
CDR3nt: TGTGCCAGCAGCTCCCCAGTGGGTTCCGAGCGGGAGTACGAGCAGTACTTC
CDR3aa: CASSSPVGSEREYEQYF

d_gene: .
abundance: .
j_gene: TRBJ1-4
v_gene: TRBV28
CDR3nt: TGTGCCAGCCTCAAACCCGGAGGGCTTGGTGAAAAACTGTTTTTT
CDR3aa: CASLKPGGLGEKLFF

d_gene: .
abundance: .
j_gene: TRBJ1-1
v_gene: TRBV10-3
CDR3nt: TGTGCCATCACCAGAGGGAGGGGGGCAGGGGACACTGAAGCTTTCTTT
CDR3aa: CAITRGRGAGDTEAFF

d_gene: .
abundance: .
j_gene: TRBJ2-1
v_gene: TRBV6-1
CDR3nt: TGTGCCAGTAACTGGGGTTTGCAGTTCTTC
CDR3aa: CASNWGLQFF

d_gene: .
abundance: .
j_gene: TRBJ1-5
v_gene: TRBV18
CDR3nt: TGTGCCAGCTCACAGACAGGCCCCCAGAATAGCAATCAGCCCCAGCATTTT
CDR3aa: CASSQTGPQNSNQPQHF

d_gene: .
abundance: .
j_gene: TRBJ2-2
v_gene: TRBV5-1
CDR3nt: TGCGCCAGCAGCTTGATACCCCCTCGGGACACCGGGGAGCTGTTTTTT
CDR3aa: CASSLIPPRDTGELFF

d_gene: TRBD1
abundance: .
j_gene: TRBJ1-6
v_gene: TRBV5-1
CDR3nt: TGCGCCAGCAGCCCGGGACAGGGCAATTCACCCCTCCACTTT
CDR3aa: CASSPGQGNSPLHF

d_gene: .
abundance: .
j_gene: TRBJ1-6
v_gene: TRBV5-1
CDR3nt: TGCGCCAGCAGCGCTGGATTCAAGCCTAATTCACCCCTCCACTTT
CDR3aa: CASSAGFKPNSPLHF

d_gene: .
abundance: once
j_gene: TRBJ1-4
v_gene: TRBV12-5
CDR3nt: TGTGCTAGTGGTTGGGAGCCGATTGGGGGTGAAAAACTGTTTTTT
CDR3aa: CASGWEPIGGEKLFF

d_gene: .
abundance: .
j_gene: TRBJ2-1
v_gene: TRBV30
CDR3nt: TGTGCCTGGACCCAGGGACCGCAGGAGTGGAATGAGCAGTTCTTC
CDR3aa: CAWTQGPQEWNEQFF

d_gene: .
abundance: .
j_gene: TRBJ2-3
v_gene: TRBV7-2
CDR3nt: TGTGCCAGCAGCTCCCGCCGCGGAACTAGCACAGATACGCAGTATTTT
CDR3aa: CASSSRRGTSTDTQYF

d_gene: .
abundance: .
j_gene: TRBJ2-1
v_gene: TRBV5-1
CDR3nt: TGCGCCAGCAGCTTGGTGGGCCCCTACAATGAGCAGTTCTTC
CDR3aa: CASSLVGPYNEQFF

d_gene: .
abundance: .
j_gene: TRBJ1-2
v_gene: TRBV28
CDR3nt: TGTGCCAGCAGTACCCCCGGGGTGGGTGGCTACACCTTC
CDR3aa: CASSTPGVGGYTF

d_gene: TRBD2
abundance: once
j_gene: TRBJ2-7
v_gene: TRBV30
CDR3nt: TGTGCCGGTGGGAGGCGGGGGATAGCCTACGAGCAGTACTTC
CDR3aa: CAGGRRGIAYEQYF

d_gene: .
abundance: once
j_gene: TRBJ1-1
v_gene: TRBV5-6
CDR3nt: TGTGCCAGCAGCTTGGGTACGGGAAGGGTCACTGAAGCTTTCTTT
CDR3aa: CASSLGTGRVTEAFF

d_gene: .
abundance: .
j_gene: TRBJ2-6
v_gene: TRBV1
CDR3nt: TGCAGTGTGGCTGGGGCCAACGTCCTGACTTTC
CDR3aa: CSVAGANVLTF

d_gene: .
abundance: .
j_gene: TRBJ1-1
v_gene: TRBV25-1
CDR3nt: TGTGCCAGCAGTGGTACTCAAGTCGCGGCTTTCTTT
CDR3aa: CASSGTQVAAFF

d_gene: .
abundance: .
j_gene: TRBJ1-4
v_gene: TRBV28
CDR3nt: TGTGCCAGCAGCCGCATATCGGCAACTAATGAAAAACTGTTTTTT
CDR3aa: CASSRISATNEKLFF

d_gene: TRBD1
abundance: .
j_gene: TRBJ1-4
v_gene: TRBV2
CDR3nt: TGTGCCAGCACCTTGGACAGGGCAACTAATGAAAAACTGTTTTTT
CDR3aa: CASTLDRATNEKLFF

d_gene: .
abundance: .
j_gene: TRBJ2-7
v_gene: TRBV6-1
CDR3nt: TGTGCCAGCAGTCGGGGGTGGGCGCCCGCCGAGCAGTACTTC
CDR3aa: CASSRGWAPAEQYF

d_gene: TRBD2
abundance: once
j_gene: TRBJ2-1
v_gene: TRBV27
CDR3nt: TGTGCCAGCAGTACCCCCGGACTAGCGGGAGAGGGGCTTAGATGGGAGCAGTTCTTC
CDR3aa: CASSTPGLAGEGLRWEQFF

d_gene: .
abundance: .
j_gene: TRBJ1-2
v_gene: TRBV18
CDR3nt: TGTGCCAGCTCACCACAGGCAGGGATGGCTAACTATGGCTACACCTTC
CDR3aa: CASSPQAGMANYGYTF

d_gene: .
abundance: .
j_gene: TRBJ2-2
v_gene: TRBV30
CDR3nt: TGTGCCTGGAGTGGGGAGATCGGGCCCGCACCCGGTTTTTTT
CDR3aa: CAWSGEIGPAPGFF

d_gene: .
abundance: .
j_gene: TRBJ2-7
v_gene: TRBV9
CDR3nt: TGTGCCAGCAGTACAGGGTTTAGCTCCTACGAGCAGTACTTC
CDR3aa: CASSTGFSSYEQYF

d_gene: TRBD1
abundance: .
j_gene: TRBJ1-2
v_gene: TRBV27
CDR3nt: TGTGCCAGCAGTTCGCCGGGACAGGGTGACTATGGCTACACCTTC
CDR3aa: CASSSPGQGDYGYTF

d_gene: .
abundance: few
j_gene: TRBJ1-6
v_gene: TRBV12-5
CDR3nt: TGTGCTAGTGGTTTGGCCCCGAATTCACCCCTCCACTTT
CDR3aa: CASGLAPNSPLHF

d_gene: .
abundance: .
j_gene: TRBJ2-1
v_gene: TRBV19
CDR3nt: TGTGCCAGTAGTATAACATCTCTACAGTTGAGCTCCTACAATGAGCAGTTCTTC
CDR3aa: CASSITSLQLSSYNEQFF

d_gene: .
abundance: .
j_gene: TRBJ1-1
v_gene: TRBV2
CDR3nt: TGTGCCAGCAGAGGGGGGGGCACTGAAGCTTTCTTT
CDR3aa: CASRGGGTEAFF

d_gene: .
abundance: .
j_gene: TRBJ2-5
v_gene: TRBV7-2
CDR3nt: TGTGCCAGCAGCTTTAAACCAGGGGTGACCCAGTACTTC
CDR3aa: CASSFKPGVTQYF

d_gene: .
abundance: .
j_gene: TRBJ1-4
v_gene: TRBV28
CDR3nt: TGTGCCAGCATCGCCGGGGGGAATAATGAAAAACTGTTTTTT
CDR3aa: CASIAGGNNEKLFF

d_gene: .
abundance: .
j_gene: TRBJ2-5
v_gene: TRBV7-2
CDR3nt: TGTGCCAGCAGCACCACCGGGACTTCTAAAGAGACCCAGTACTTC
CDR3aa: CASSTTGTSKETQYF

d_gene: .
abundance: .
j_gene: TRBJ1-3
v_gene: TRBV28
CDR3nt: TGTGCCAGCAGTTCCGTACAGAGAAACACCATATATTTT
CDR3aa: CASSSVQRNTIYF

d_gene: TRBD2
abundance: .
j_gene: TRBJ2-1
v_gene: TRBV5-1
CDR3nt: TGCGCCAGCAGCTTGGGGGGACTAGGTTACAATGAGCAGTTCTTC
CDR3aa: CASSLGGLGYNEQFF

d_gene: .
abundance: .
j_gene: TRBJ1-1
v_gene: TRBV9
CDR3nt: TGTGCCAGCAGCAGATGGACAGAGGGCACTGAAGCTTTCTTT
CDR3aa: CASSRWTEGTEAFF

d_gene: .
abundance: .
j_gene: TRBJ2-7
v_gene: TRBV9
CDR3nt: TGTGCCAGCAGCGTCTTGGGATCCCCGACCGAGCAGTACTTC
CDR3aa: CASSVLGSPTEQYF

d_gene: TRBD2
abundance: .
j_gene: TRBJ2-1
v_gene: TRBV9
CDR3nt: TGTGCCAGCAGCGAGAGCGGGGAAAACTACAATGAGCAGTTCTTC
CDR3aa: CASSESGENYNEQFF

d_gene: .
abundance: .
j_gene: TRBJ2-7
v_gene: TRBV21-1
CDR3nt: TGTGCCAGCAGGACCCTAGCGGGAGACACCTACGAGCAGTACTTC
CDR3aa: CASRTLAGDTYEQYF

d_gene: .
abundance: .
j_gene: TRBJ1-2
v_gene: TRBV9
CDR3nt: TGTGCCAGCAGCGTAGGAAGTTCACAGGCCAGGAACTATGGCTACACCTTC
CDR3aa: CASSVGSSQARNYGYTF